This T cell receptor beta chain was captured by sequencing in a study of OX40 agonist ivuxolimab in advanced cancers. This clone was detected only once. This CDR3 region has 14 residues. V was cut by 5 bases and J by 5 bases, with 15 bases left in between. Per the germline V gene, CDR1 is SGHTA and CDR2 is FQGNSA. The protocol was immunoSEQ multiplex PCR, while the TCRdb copy is restricted to in-frame clones and leaves out a portion. The table lists tens of thousands of clones, roughly 84% of them singletons. Specimen: CD4+ or CD8+ T cells sorted from blood, collected in a trial of the OX40 agonist ivuxolimab. The V gene is TRBV7-2, the J gene TRBJ1-2; D is unresolved. The sequence came from an adult with an advanced solid tumor such as melanoma, head and neck, liver or kidney cancer. The CDR3 nucleotides read TGTGCCAGCAGCCCCGACCTCCGGTCATATGGCTACACCTTC. Translating it yields CASSPDLRSYGYTF.